This passage covers 3 T cell receptor beta chains from one sample sequenced in a study of blood T cell repertoires in COVID-19. TCRdb's table, derived via immunoSEQ multiplex PCR, lists solely in-frame clones and lacks some. The profile shows 200,000 to 250,000 clones, 84% of them singletons. The sample comprised PBMCs or T cells enriched from blood (not recorded which). These receptors were collected from a woman aged 40-49 years who had recovered from COVID-19.

The rearrangement joins TRBV30 to TRBJ2-7; D gene ambiguous. There are 13 residues in the CDR3. The germline CDR1 and CDR2 sequences are GTSNPN and SVGIG (reference sequence). V gave up 4 bases and J gave up 3 bases, with 13 bases separating them. The CDR3 sequence is CAWNSNLDYEQYF. Here the CDR3 DNA reads TGTGCCTGGAATAGTAACCTCGACTACGAGCAGTACTTC.

Written as DNA, the CDR3 is TGTGCCAGCTCACCGAACGGACAAGGAGGGGAGCAGTACTTC. This codes for CASSPNGQGGEQYF. The V call is TRBV18, the J call TRBJ2-7; possible D gene TRBD2, 6 bases. Germline assignment: CDR1 KGHSH and CDR2 LQKENI. The V end was cut by 3 bases, the J end by 7 bases, with 16 bases between. The CDR3 covers 14 residues. The full variable domain, rest sourced from reference TRBV18 and TRBJ2-7, is NAGVMQNPRHLVRRRGQEARLRCSPMKGHSHVYWYRQLPEEGLKFMVYLQKENIIDESGMPKERFSAEFPKEGPSILRIQQVVRGDSAAYFCASSPNGQGGEQYFGPGTRLTVT.

V is TRBV27 and J is TRBJ2-3; no reliable D call. The germline gives CDR1 MNHEY, CDR2 SMNVEV (reference sequence). This CDR3 spans 11 amino acids. V lost 3 bases and J 11 bases, leaving 9 bases between the germline ends. CDR3 sequence reads: CASSLREKQYF. CDR3 DNA sequence: TGTGCCAGCAGTTTGAGAGAAAAGCAGTATTTT.